The T cell receptor (beta chain) described here comes from a study of T cells in Graves' hyperthyroidism and ophthalmopathy (dated 2019 in TCRdb). About the investigation overall: Peripheral blood samples were taken at initial diagnosis, before any treatment was given. A discovery cohort of about 95 patients, about 40 with Graves' ophthalmopathy and over 55 with stable Graves' hyperthyroidism, was used to find distinguishing TCR V-J signatures. An independent validation cohort of under 20 hyperthyroidism patients and some 15 patients who later progressed to ophthalmopathy tested prospective prediction of ophthalmopathy. The 100 discovery patients were randomly split 7:3 into training and test sets. In about six Graves' hyperthyroidism patients, the study also compared T-cell repertoires from thyroid tissue with T-cell repertoires from blood. Once sampling was done, hyperthyroidism patients were given methimazole at a starting dose of 30 mg daily, whereas ophthalmopathy patients were given high-dose intravenous methylprednisolone. The paper describes TCR Vbeta CDR3 sequencing of fewer than 150 peripheral blood samples, made up of under 50 ophthalmopathy patients, approximately 76 hyperthyroidism patients and 17 progressor patients. The study at large found these results: Sample size was not statistically predetermined, and blinding of investigators to group allocation was not performed. Ophthalmopathy was separated from stable hyperthyroidism by a 13 V-J signature model, with about 88% sensitivity and 81% to 82% specificity obtained in cross-validation and 80%/75% obtained in testing. In validation, progression to ophthalmopathy was predicted by the model with more than 65% sensitivity and 72.22% specificity, a median of roughly 6 months before onset. Most expanded thyroid clonotypes (frequency above 0.001) were also detected in blood, a finding suggesting that blood repertoires may reflect thyroid immune responses.

Taken from the germline V gene, the CDR1 and CDR2 loops are ENHRY and SYGVKD. The CDR3, cysteine through phenylalanine, is 14 amino acids long. The sequence is cut down to CDR3 DNA, 42 bases in frame from base 1. V drops 7 bases and J drops 5 bases, leaving 12 bases in between. TCR beta CDR3 regions were amplified from RNA transcripts. For the first round of RT-PCR on the TCR CDR3, the HTBI primer set was used together with the Qiagen OneStep RT-PCR kit. Libraries were constructed in a second round of multiplex PCR, after which size selection and purification were carried out. Paired-end sequencing of the libraries was performed with 100 bp reads on an Illumina HiSeq2000. Turning to the authors' computational methods: SOAPnuke was used to process the raw data, with reads discarded if the reads contained adapters or uncalled bases, had a mean Phred below 15, or lacked an exact constant-primer or identifier match. COPE v1.2.5 was used to merge the high-quality paired reads, and each unique nucleotide sequence was defined as a clonotype. MiTCR v1.1 was used to align clonotypes to the IMGT TRBV, TRBD and TRBJ reference segments. Analysis was restricted to V-J combinations with a frequency above 0.0001, which covered over 98% of repertoires. A TCS score was defined as the ratio of F50 (clonal expansion) to E x V (chaos), with BLOSUM62-based TCRdist applied between CDR3 peptides within each V-J. Welch's t-statistics and random forest reduced several hundred V-J features to fewer than 15, which were used in a naive Bayes classifier (R e1071). TCRdb took the public reads, trimmed them with fastp at Q25, ran MiXCR for clone calling and kept in-frame beta chains. Rows with a matching CDR3 protein are joined into one entry that keeps the most common DNA and genes. The V and J calls and clone size are TCRdb's, not the authors'. A total of around 390,000 distinct CDR3 sequences appear in this sample, roughly 14% of them only once. Of the sample, about 20% is held by the ten largest clones.

As to this clonotype: Its antigen is currently not known. No base qualities exist here, and no much larger clone lies one base off it.

Moderately to severely active disease, a Clinical Activity Score of at least 3, a NOSPECS grade of at least 4, and a duration under 3 months were present in ophthalmopathy patients. Patients with uncontrolled infections, other autoimmune diseases, pregnancy or lactation were excluded. Diagnoses were established on the basis of clinical symptoms, serum thyroxine and TRAb, thyroid ultrasound, and orbital computed tomography. PBMCs were isolated from about 9.2 ml of fresh peripheral blood by Ficoll-Paque density gradient centrifugation. Total RNA was extracted using Trizol reagent, and RNA quality was assessed on an Agilent 2100 Bioanalyzer.

This clonotype was obtained from a woman in her twenties or thirties with Graves' ophthalmopathy. The rearrangement joined TRBV10-3 to TRBJ1-6; matching of 5 bases hints at TRBD1 as the D gene. The sample taken for sequencing was blood. The nucleotide sequence reads TGTGCCATCACGGAGGGGATAGATAATTCACCCCTCCACTTT. It translates to CAITEGIDNSPLHF.